The rows below give T cell receptor beta chains drawn from one sample of a study of blood T cell repertoires in COVID-19. Assay: immunoSEQ multiplex PCR; the TCRdb copy retains only in-frame clones and omits some. The sample includes about 120,000 clones, 65% to 85% seen only once; the top ten take 1.5% to 2%. Input material: peripheral blood. All receptors derive from a man between 65 and 80 years old with acute or convalescent COVID-19. The CDR3 runs from the conserved cysteine through the conserved F or W. The order of the fields is J gene, D gene, V gene, clone size, CDR3 protein, CDR3 DNA. The D gene is left open where the match is weak. Expanded clones get a size class; other rows say once, few or many, or leave the size out.

>TRBJ1-1|TRBD1|TRBV6-6|-
CASSLGTGGWTEAFF
TGTGCCAGCAGCCTCGGGACAGGGGGTTGGACTGAAGCTTTCTTT
>TRBJ1-3|-|TRBV29-1|-
CSVDPGTGNTIYF
TGCAGCGTCGACCCGGGAACTGGAAACACCATATATTTT
>TRBJ2-3|TRBD2|TRBV18|-
CASSLTSGDLTDTQYF
TGTGCCAGCTCACTTACTAGCGGGGACCTCACAGATACGCAGTATTTT
>TRBJ1-3|-|TRBV27|once
CASSSQGSSGNTIYF
TGTGCCAGCAGTTCACAGGGTAGCTCTGGAAACACCATATATTTT
>TRBJ1-4|-|TRBV5-6|-
CASSTTGTNQNEKLFF
TGTGCCAGCAGTACAACCGGGACAAACCAGAATGAAAAACTGTTTTTT
>TRBJ1-2|TRBD1|TRBV4-1|once
CASSQVQGANGYTF
TGCGCCAGCAGCCAAGTCCAGGGGGCGAATGGCTACACCTTC
>TRBJ2-7|TRBD2|TRBV5-1|-
CASSRGTSGEVEQYF
TGCGCCAGCAGCCGGGGGACTAGCGGGGAAGTCGAGCAGTACTTC
>TRBJ2-7|-|TRBV18|few
CASSPTWAEETYEQYF
TGTGCCAGCTCACCAACGTGGGCAGAAGAGACCTACGAGCAGTACTTC
>TRBJ1-5|TRBD1|TRBV28|-
CASRRQGGYSNQPQHF
TGTGCCAGCAGACGACAAGGGGGCTATAGCAATCAGCCCCAGCATTTT
>TRBJ2-3|TRBD2|TRBV29-1|many
CSVLRLAGVTDTQYF
TGCAGCGTTCTCCGCCTAGCGGGGGTTACAGATACGCAGTATTTT
>TRBJ2-7|-|TRBV6-5|-
CASSSGVIYEQYF
TGTGCCAGCAGTTCAGGGGTGATCTACGAGCAGTACTTC
>TRBJ2-1|TRBD2|TRBV19|-
CASSPLAGRLSSYNEQFF
TGTGCCAGTAGCCCACTAGCGGGGCGACTCAGCTCCTACAATGAGCAGTTCTTC
>TRBJ2-7|-|TRBV9|-
CASSVDTGIAYEQYF
TGTGCCAGCAGCGTAGACACAGGGATTGCCTACGAGCAGTACTTC
>TRBJ1-1|-|TRBV7-9|-
CASSLGGTTEAFF
TGTGCCAGCAGCTTAGGCGGGACGACTGAAGCTTTCTTT
>TRBJ1-1|TRBD1|TRBV7-9|-
CASSPGTGHGTEAFF
TGTGCCAGCAGCCCGGGGACAGGGCACGGCACTGAAGCTTTCTTT
>TRBJ2-7|-|TRBV3-1/TRBV3-2|-
CASSQDWVGSEQYF
TGTGCCAGCAGCCAAGATTGGGTCGGGTCCGAGCAGTACTTC
>TRBJ1-3|TRBD1|TRBV9|many
CASSASTGVSGNTIYF
TGTGCCAGCAGCGCATCTACAGGGGTCTCTGGAAACACCATATATTTT
>TRBJ1-1|TRBD1|TRBV5-1|once
CASSLVGQGDTEAFF
TGCGCCAGCAGCCTGGTGGGACAGGGGGACACTGAAGCTTTCTTT
>TRBJ2-7|-|TRBV6-5|-
CASGGFREQYF
TGTGCCAGCGGGGGGTTCCGCGAGCAGTACTTC
>TRBJ2-4|-|TRBV5-4|-
CASSLNELGKAFIQYF
TGTGCCAGCAGCTTAAACGAACTAGGGAAAGCGTTCATTCAGTACTTC
>TRBJ2-1|TRBD2|TRBV6-5|once
CASSSSGGQYNEQFF
TGTGCCAGCAGCTCAAGCGGGGGGCAATACAATGAGCAGTTCTTC
>TRBJ1-6|TRBD1|TRBV5-1|-
CASSLAGTGESPLHF
TGCGCCAGCAGCTTGGCCGGGACAGGGGAATCACCCCTCCACTTT
>TRBJ2-5|TRBD1|TRBV6-6|-
CASRRGQQETQYF
TGTGCCAGCAGACGGGGACAGCAAGAGACCCAGTACTTC
>TRBJ1-4|-|TRBV5-1|few
CASSLGAGTATNEKLFF
TGCGCCAGCAGCTTGGGTGCGGGGACTGCAACTAATGAAAAACTGTTTTTT
>TRBJ1-4|TRBD1|TRBV5-1|-
CASSFRGTNEKLFF
TGCGCCAGCAGCTTCAGGGGGACTAATGAAAAACTGTTTTTT
>TRBJ2-1|TRBD2|TRBV9|-
CASSVAWRTSGGATYNEQFF
TGTGCCAGCAGCGTAGCTTGGAGGACTAGCGGGGGGGCCACTTACAATGAGCAGTTCTTC
>TRBJ2-7|TRBD1|TRBV4-1|-
CASSQESSGTGSSYEQYF
TGCGCCAGCAGCCAAGAATCCTCGGGGACAGGGAGCTCCTACGAGCAGTACTTC
>TRBJ2-2|TRBD2|TRBV19|-
CASRLAGLIGTGELFF
TGTGCCAGTAGACTAGCGGGGCTAATCGGTACCGGGGAGCTGTTTTTT
>TRBJ1-1|-|TRBV5-1|-
CASSLLPEGNTEAFF
TGCGCCAGCAGCTTGCTCCCAGAGGGGAACACTGAAGCTTTCTTT
>TRBJ1-3|-|TRBV5-6|-
CASSLAPTQGNTIYF
TGTGCCAGCAGCTTGGCCCCGACACAAGGAAACACCATATATTTT
>TRBJ2-7|TRBD1|TRBV6-1|once
CASSDLRTGFGYEQYF
TGTGCCAGCAGTGATCTTCGGACAGGGTTCGGCTACGAGCAGTACTTC
>TRBJ2-6|TRBD1|TRBV6-6|-
CASRTGSGANVLTF
TGTGCCAGCAGGACAGGGTCCGGGGCCAACGTCCTGACTTTC
>TRBJ2-3|TRBD2|TRBV12-5|-
CASGLGLGGAADTQYF
TGTGCTAGTGGTTTGGGCCTCGGGGGGGCAGCAGATACGCAGTATTTT
>TRBJ1-2|TRBD1|TRBV6-1|-
CASSEIYRGQGGYTF
TGTGCCAGCAGTGAAATCTACAGGGGGCAAGGAGGCTACACCTTC
>TRBJ1-2|-|TRBV14|many
CASSQAGVPGYTF
TGTGCCAGCAGCCAAGCAGGGGTCCCTGGCTACACCTTC
>TRBJ2-5|TRBD2|TRBV4-2|-
CASSQGRGLAGYLQETQYF
TGTGCCAGCAGCCAAGGGAGAGGACTAGCGGGGTACCTCCAAGAGACCCAGTACTTC
>TRBJ1-2|TRBD1|TRBV9|-
CASSDGPGTGGDGYTF
TGTGCCAGCAGCGATGGACCCGGGACAGGGGGCGATGGCTACACCTTC
>TRBJ2-7|-|TRBV2|-
CASGYDSYEQYF
TGTGCCAGCGGCTATGACAGCTACGAGCAGTACTTC
>TRBJ2-1|-|TRBV5-1|once
CASSLGRELYNEQFF
TGCGCCAGCAGCTTGGGAAGGGAGTTATACAATGAGCAGTTCTTC
>TRBJ1-3|TRBD1|TRBV7-2|-
CASSPRQGIGSGNTIYF
TGTGCCAGCAGCCCTAGACAGGGGATCGGCTCTGGAAACACCATATATTTT
>TRBJ1-3|TRBD1|TRBV12-5|-
CASGRLQGAGNTIYF
TGTGCTAGTGGACGCTTACAGGGGGCTGGAAACACCATATATTTT
>TRBJ2-1|TRBD2|TRBV5-1|-
CASSLGQRGGYNEQFF
TGCGCCAGCAGCTTGGGTCAGCGGGGGGGCTACAATGAGCAGTTCTTC
>TRBJ1-1|-|TRBV20-1|-
CSATGTEAFF
TGCAGTGCTACGGGCACTGAAGCTTTCTTT
>TRBJ2-7|-|TRBV5-1|-
CASSPGTYYEQYF
TGCGCCAGCAGCCCGGGGACTTATTACGAGCAGTACTTC
>TRBJ2-2|-|TRBV19|few
CASTMQTGLSGELFF
TGTGCCAGTACCATGCAAACGGGACTCTCCGGGGAGCTGTTTTTT
>TRBJ2-1|-|TRBV5-1|-
CASSLETLRSYNEQFF
TGCGCCAGCAGCTTAGAGACACTTCGCTCCTACAATGAGCAGTTCTTC